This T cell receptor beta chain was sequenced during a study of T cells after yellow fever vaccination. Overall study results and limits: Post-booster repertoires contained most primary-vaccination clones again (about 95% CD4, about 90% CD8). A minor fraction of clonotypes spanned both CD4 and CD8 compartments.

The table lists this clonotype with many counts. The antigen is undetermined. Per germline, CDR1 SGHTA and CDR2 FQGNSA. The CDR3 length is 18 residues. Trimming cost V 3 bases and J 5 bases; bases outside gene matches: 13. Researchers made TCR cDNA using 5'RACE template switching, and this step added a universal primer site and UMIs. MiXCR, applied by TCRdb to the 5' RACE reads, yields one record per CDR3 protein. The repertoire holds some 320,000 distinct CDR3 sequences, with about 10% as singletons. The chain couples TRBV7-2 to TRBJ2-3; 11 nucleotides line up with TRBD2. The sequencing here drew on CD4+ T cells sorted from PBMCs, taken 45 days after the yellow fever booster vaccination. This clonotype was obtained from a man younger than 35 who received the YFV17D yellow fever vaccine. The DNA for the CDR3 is TGTGCCAGCAGCTTCGTAGCGGGGGGGCCCGTTTCCAGAGATACGCAGTATTTT. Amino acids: CASSFVAGGPVSRDTQYF.